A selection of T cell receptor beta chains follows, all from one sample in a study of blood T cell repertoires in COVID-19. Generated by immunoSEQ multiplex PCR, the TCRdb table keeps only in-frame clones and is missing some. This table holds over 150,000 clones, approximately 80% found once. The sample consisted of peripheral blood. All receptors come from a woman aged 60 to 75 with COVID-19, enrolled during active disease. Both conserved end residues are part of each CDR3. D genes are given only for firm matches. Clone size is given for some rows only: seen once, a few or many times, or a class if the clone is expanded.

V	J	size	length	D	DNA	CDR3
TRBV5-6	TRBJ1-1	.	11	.	TGTGCCAGCACCCACAGTGGTGAAGCTTTCTTT	CASTHSGEAFF
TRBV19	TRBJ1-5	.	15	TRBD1	TGTGCCAGTAGTATGCACGACAGGGCAAATCAGCCCCAGCATTTT	CASSMHDRANQPQHF
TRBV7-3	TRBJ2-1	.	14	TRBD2	TGTGCCAGCAGCTCTAGCGGTCGATCTAATGAGCAGTTCTTC	CASSSSGRSNEQFF
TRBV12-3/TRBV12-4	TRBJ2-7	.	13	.	TGTGCCAGCAGTACAACCCAAGTCTACGAGCAGTACTTC	CASSTTQVYEQYF
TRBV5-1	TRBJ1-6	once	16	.	TGCGCCAGCAGCTTGACGGTGGGGCGGAAGGGTTCACCCCTCCACTTT	CASSLTVGRKGSPLHF
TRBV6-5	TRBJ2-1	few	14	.	TGTGCCAGCAGCCGCGGCACGGCCTACAATGAGCAGTTCTTC	CASSRGTAYNEQFF
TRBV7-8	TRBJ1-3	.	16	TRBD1	TGTGCCAGCAGGAACTGGACAGGGAAAGCTGGAAACACCATATATTTT	CASRNWTGKAGNTIYF
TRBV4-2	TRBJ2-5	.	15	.	TGTGCCAGCAGTTCGCAAATCGGGGGGCGAGAGACCCAGTACTTC	CASSSQIGGRETQYF
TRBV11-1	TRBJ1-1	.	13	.	TGTGCCAGCAGCCCTACAGATAACACTGAAGCTTTCTTT	CASSPTDNTEAFF
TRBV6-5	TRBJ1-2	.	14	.	TGTGCCAGCAGTTCTACAGGCCGTAACTATGGCTACACCTTC	CASSSTGRNYGYTF
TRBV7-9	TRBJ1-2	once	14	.	TGTGCCAGCAGCCAACCGGGATCTCCTTATGGCTACACCTTC	CASSQPGSPYGYTF